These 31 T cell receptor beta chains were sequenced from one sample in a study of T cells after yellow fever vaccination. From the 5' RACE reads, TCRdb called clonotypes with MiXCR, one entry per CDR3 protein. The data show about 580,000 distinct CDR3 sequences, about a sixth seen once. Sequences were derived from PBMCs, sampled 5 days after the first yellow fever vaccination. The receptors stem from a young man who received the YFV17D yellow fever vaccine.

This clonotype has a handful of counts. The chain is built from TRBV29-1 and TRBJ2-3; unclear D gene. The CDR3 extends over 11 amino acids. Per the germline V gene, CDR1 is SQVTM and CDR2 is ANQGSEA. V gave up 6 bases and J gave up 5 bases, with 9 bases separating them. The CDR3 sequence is CSVNLLDTQYF. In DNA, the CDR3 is TGCAGCGTGAATCTATTAGATACGCAGTATTTT.

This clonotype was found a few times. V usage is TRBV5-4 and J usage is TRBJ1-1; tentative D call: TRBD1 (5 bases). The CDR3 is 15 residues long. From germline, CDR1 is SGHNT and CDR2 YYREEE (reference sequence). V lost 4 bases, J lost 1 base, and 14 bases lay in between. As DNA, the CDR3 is TGTGCCAGCAGCGCCTACGGGACGGCGAACACTGAAGCTTTCTTT. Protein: CASSAYGTANTEAFF.

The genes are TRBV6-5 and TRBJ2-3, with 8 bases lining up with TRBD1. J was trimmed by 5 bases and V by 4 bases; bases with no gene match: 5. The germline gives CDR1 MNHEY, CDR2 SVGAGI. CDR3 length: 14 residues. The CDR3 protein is CASSWTGTLDTQYF. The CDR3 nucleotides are TGTGCCAGCAGTTGGACAGGGACTTTAGATACGCAGTATTTT.

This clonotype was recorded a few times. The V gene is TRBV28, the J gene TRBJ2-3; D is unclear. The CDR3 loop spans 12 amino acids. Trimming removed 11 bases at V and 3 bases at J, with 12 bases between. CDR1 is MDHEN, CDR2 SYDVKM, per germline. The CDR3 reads CAASLRTDTQYF. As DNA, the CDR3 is TGTGCCGCATCCCTCCGGACAGATACGCAGTATTTT.

The CDR3 spells CAAWGYGYTF. In nucleotides, the CDR3 is TGTGCTGCCTGGGGGTATGGCTACACCTTC. This sequence joins TRBV30 and TRBJ1-2; tentative D call: TRBD1 (5 bases). This CDR3 is built from 10 residues. Germline V gene sequence: CDR1 GTSNPN, CDR2 SVGIG (reference sequence).

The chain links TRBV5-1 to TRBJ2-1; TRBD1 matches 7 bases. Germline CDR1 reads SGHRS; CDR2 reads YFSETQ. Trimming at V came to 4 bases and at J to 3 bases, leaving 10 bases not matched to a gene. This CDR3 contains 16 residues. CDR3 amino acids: CASSLLRQGDYNEQFF. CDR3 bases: TGCGCCAGCAGCCTACTCAGACAGGGTGACTACAATGAGCAGTTCTTC. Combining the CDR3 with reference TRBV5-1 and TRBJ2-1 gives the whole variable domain KAGVTQTPRYLIKTRGQQVTLSCSPISGHRSVSWYQQTPGQGLQFLFEYFSETQRNKGNFPGRFSGRQFSNSRSEMNVSTLELGDSALYLCASSLLRQGDYNEQFFGPGTRLTVL.

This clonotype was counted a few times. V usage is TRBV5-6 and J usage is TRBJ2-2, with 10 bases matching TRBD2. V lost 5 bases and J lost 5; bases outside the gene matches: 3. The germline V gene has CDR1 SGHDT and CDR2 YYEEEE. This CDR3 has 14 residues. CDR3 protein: CASRNSGGTGELFF. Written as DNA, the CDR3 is TGTGCCAGCAGAAATAGCGGGGGGACCGGGGAGCTGTTTTTT.

The CDR3 here is CSAKVRDREFWVIYEQYV. The CDR3, as DNA: TGCAGTGCTAAGGTGCGAGACAGGGAGTTCTGGGTCATTTACGAGCAGTACGTC. The chain combines TRBV20-1 with TRBJ2-7, with TRBD1 matching 7 bases. The trim removed 4 bases at V and 4 bases at J, leaving 22 bases unmatched. CDR1 and CDR2 from the germline V gene are DFQATT and SNEGSKA (reference sequence). The CDR3 totals 18 residues.

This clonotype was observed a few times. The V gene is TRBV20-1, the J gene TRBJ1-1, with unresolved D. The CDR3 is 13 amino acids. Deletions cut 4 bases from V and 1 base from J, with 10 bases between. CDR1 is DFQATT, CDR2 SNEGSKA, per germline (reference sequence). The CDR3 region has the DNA TGCAGTGCTACCACTCAGGAGAACACTGAAGCTTTCTTT. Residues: CSATTQENTEAFF.

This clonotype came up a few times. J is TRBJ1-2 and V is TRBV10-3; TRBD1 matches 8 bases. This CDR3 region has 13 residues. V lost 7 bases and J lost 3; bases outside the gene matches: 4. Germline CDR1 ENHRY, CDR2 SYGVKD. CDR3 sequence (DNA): TGTGCCATCAATCAGGGGGCGGACTATGGCTACACCTTC. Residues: CAINQGADYGYTF.

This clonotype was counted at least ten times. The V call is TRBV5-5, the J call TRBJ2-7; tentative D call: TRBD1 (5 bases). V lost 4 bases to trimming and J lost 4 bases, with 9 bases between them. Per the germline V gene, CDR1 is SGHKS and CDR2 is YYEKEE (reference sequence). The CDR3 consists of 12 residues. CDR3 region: CASSEQVYEQYF. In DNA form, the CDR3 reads TGTGCCAGCAGCGAACAGGTGTACGAGCAGTACTTC.

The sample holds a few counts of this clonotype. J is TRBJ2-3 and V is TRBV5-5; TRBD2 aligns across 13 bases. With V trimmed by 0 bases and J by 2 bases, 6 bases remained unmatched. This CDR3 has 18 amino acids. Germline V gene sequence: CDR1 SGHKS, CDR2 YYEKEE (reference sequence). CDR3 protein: CASSLGGGLAGPTDTQYF. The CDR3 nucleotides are TGTGCCAGCAGCTTGGGCGGGGGACTAGCGGGGCCCACAGATACGCAGTATTTT.

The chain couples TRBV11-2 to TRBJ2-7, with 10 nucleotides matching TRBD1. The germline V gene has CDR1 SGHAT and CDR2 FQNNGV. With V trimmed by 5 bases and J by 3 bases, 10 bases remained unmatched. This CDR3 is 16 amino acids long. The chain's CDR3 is CASSPLPGQGNYEQYF. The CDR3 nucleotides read TGTGCCAGCAGCCCACTCCCGGGACAGGGGAACTACGAGCAGTACTTC.

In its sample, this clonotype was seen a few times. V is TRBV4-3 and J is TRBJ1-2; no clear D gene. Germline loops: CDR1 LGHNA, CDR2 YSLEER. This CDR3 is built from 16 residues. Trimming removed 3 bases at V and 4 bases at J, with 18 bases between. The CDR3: CASSQDLREFGYGYTF. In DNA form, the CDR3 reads TGCGCCAGCAGCCAGGACTTGAGGGAATTCGGCTATGGCTACACCTTC.

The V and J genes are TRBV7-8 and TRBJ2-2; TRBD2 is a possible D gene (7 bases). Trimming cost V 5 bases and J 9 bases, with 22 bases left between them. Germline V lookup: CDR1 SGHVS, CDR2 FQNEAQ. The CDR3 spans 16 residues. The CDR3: CASSARGRGTPRELFF. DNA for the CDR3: TGTGCCAGCAGCGCCCGTGGGCGGGGGACACCTAGGGAGCTGTTTTTT.

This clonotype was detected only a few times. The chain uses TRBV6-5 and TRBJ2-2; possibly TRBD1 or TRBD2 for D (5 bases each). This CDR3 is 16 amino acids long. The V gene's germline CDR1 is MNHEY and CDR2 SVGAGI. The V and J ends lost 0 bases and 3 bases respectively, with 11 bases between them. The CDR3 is CASSYSFQGDTGELFF. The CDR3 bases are TGTGCCAGCAGTTACTCGTTCCAGGGAGACACCGGGGAGCTGTTTTTT.

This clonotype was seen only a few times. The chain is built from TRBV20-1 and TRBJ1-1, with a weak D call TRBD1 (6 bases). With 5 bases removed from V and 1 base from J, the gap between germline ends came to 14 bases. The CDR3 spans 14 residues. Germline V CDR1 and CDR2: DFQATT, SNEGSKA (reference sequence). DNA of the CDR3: TGCAGTGCTGGGGGGGGCAAAGGGAACACTGAAGCTTTCTTT. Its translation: CSAGGGKGNTEAFF.

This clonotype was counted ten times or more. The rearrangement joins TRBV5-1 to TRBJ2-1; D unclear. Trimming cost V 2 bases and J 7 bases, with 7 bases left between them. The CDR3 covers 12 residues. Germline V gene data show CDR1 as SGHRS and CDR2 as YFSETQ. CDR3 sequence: CASSLSSNEQFF. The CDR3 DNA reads TGCGCCAGCAGCTTATCCTCTAATGAGCAGTTCTTC.

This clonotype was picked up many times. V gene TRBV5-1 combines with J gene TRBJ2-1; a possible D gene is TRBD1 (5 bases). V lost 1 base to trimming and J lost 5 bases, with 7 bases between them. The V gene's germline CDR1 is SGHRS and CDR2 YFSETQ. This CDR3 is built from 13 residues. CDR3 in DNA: TGCGCCAGCAGCTTGACAGGCAACAATGAGCAGTTCTTC. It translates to CASSLTGNNEQFF.

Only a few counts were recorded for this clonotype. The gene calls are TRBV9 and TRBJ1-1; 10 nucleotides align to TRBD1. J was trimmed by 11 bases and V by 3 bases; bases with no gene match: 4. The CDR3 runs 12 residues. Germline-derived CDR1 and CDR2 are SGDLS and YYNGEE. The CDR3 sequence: CASSADRGGAFF. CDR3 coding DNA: TGTGCCAGCAGCGCGGACAGGGGGGGTGCTTTCTTT.

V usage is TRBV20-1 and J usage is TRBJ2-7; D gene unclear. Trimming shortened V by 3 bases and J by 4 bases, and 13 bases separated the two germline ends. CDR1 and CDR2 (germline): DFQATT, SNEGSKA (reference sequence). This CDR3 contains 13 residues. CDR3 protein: CSARRPENYEQYV. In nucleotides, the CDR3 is TGCAGTGCTAGGAGACCGGAGAATTACGAGCAGTACGTC.

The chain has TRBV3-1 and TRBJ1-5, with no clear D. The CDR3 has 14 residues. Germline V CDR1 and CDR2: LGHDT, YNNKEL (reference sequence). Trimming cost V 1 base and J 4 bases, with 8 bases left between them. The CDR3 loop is CASSQVSENQPQHF. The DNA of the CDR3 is TGTGCCAGCAGCCAAGTTTCGGAGAATCAGCCCCAGCATTTT.

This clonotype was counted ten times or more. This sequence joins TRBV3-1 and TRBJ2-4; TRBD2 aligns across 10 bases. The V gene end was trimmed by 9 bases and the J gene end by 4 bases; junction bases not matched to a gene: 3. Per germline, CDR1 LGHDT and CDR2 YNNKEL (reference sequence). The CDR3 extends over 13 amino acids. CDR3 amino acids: CASASGGKNIQYF. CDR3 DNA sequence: TGTGCCAGTGCTAGCGGGGGAAAAAACATTCAGTACTTC.

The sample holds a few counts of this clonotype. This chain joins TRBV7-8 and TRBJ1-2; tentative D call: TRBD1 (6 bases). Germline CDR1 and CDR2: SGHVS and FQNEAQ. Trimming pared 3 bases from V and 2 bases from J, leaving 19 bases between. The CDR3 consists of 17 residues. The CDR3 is CASSFWQGREWNYGYTF. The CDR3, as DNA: TGTGCCAGCAGCTTTTGGCAGGGGCGTGAGTGGAACTATGGCTACACCTTC. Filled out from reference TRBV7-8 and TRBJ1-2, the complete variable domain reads GAGVSQSPRYKVAKRGQDVALRCDPISGHVSLFWYQQALGQGPEFLTYFQNEAQLDKSGLPSDRFFAERPEGSVSTLKIQRTQQEDSAVYLCASSFWQGREWNYGYTFGSGTRLTVV.

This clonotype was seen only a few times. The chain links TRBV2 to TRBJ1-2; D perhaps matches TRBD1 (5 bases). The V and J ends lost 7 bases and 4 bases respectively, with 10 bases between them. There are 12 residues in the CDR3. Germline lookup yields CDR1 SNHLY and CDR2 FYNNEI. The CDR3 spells CASTRAVYGYTF. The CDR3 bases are TGTGCCAGCACCAGGGCAGTCTATGGCTACACCTTC.

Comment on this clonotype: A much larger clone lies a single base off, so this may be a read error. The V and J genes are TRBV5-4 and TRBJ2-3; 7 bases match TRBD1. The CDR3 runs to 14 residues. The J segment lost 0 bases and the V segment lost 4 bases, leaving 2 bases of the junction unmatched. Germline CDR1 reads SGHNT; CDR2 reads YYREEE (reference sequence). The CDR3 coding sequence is TGTGCCAGCAGCGCGACAGGGAGCACAGATACGCAGTATTTT. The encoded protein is CASSATGSTDTQYF.

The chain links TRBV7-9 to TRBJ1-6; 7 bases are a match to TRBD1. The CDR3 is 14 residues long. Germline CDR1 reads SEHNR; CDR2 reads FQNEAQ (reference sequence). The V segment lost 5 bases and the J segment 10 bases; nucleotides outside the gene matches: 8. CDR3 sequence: CASSPDRAVSPLHF. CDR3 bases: TGTGCCAGCAGCCCCGACAGGGCCGTGTCACCCCTCCACTTT.

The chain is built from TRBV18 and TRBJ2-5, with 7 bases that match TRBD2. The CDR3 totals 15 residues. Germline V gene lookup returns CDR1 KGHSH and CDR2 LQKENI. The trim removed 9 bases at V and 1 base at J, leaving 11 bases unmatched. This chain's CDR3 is CASTPRSGAQETQYF. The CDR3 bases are TGTGCCAGTACCCCCCGCAGCGGGGCCCAAGAGACCCAGTACTTC.

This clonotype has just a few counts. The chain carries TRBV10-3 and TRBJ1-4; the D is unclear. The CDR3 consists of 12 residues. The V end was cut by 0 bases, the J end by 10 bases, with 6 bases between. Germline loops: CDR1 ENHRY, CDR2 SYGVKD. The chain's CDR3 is CAISESGRKLFF. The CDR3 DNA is TGTGCCATCAGTGAGTCCGGGCGAAAACTGTTTTTT.

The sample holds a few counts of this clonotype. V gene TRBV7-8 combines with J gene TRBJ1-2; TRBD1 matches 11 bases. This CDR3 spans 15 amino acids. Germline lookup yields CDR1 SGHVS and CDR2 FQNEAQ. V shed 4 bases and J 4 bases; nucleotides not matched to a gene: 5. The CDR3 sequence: CASSSGTGGLYGYTF. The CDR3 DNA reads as TGTGCCAGCAGCTCGGGGACAGGGGGACTCTATGGCTACACCTTC.

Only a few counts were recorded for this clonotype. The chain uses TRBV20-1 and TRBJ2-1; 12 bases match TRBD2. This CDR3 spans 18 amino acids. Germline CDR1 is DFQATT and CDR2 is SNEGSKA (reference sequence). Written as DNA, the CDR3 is TGCAGCGCATCGACTAGCGGGGGAACACCGTCGGGGTACAATGAGCAGTTCTTC. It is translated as CSASTSGGTPSGYNEQFF.